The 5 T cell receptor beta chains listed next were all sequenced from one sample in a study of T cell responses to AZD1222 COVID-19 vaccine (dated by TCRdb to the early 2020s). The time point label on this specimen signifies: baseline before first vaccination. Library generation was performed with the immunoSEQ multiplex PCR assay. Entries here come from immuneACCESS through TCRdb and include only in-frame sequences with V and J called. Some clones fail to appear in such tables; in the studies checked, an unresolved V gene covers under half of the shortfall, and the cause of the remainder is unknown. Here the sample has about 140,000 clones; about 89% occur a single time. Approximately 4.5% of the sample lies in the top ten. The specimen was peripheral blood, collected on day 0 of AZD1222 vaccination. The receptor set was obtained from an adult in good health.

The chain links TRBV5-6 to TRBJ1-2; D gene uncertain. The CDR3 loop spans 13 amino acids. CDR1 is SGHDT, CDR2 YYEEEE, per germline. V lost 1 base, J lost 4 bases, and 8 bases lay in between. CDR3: CASSLRPGYGYTF. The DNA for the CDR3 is TGTGCCAGCAGCTTGAGACCGGGCTATGGCTACACCTTC.

The CDR3 here is CASRKEIAGDEQFF. In nucleotides, the CDR3 is TGTGCCAGCAGGAAGGAAATAGCGGGGGATGAGCAGTTCTTC. The chain recombines TRBV2 with TRBJ2-1, with 9 bases lining up with TRBD2. The J segment lost 8 bases and the V segment lost 6 bases, leaving 8 bases of the junction unmatched. Germline CDR1 and CDR2: SNHLY and FYNNEI. CDR3 length equals 14 residues.

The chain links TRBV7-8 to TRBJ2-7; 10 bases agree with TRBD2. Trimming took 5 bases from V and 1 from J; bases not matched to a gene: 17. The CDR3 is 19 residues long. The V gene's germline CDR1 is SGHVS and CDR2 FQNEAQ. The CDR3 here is CASSPAVAGGPTNSYEQYF. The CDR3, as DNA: TGTGCCAGCAGCCCCGCGGTAGCGGGAGGACCAACCAATTCCTACGAGCAGTACTTC.

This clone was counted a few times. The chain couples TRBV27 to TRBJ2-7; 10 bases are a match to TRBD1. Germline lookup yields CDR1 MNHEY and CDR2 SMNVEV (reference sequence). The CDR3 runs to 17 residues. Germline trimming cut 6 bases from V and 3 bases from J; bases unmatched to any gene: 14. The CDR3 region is CASSPKHPGQGFYEQYF. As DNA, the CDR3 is TGTGCCAGCAGCCCAAAACATCCGGGACAGGGGTTCTACGAGCAGTACTTC.

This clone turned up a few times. The CDR3 sequence is CASSELLSGTANEKLFF. The CDR3 DNA sequence: TGTGCCAGCAGTGAATTGTTATCCGGGACGGCTAATGAAAAACTGTTTTTT. J is TRBJ1-4 and V is TRBV6-1, with D maybe TRBD1 (5 bases). With 2 bases removed from V and 3 bases from J, the gap between germline ends came to 16 bases. The CDR3 is made up of 17 amino acids. The V gene's germline CDR1 is MNHNS and CDR2 SASEGT.